This is a list of T cell receptor beta chains from one sample in a study of blood T cell repertoires in COVID-19. Method: immunoSEQ multiplex PCR; TCRdb's copy keeps in-frame clones and lacks some. The repertoire includes 150,000 to 200,000 clones, approximately 86% of them detected once, and 2% to 2.5% sits in the top ten. Sequencing input: peripheral blood. Receptors were obtained from a man in his 70s with active or convalescent COVID-19. The CDR3 runs from the conserved cysteine through the conserved F or W. The D gene is left open where the match is weak. The listing skips clone size in some rows; elsewhere it reads once, few, many or a size class.

D gene: NA; clone size: NA; J gene: TRBJ2-2; V gene: TRBV18; CDR3 protein: CASSLGAENTGELFF; CDR3 DNA: TGTGCCAGCTCATTGGGGGCGGAGAACACCGGGGAGCTGTTTTTT
D gene: NA; clone size: NA; J gene: TRBJ1-6; V gene: TRBV5-1; CDR3 protein: CASSLVRGGNSPLHF; CDR3 DNA: TGCGCCAGCAGCTTGGTTCGGGGAGGGAATTCACCCCTCCACTTT
D gene: NA; clone size: NA; J gene: TRBJ2-1; V gene: TRBV5-4; CDR3 protein: CASSLEDSRDNEQFF; CDR3 DNA: TGTGCCAGCAGCTTGGAGGATAGTCGGGACAATGAGCAGTTCTTC
D gene: TRBD1; clone size: NA; J gene: TRBJ1-2; V gene: TRBV24-1; CDR3 protein: CATSDVNTGGDGYTF; CDR3 DNA: TGTGCCACCAGTGATGTCAATACAGGGGGAGATGGCTACACCTTC
D gene: NA; clone size: NA; J gene: TRBJ2-1; V gene: TRBV5-1; CDR3 protein: CASSPAGNNEQFF; CDR3 DNA: TGCGCCAGCAGCCCGGCAGGCAACAATGAGCAGTTCTTC
D gene: NA; clone size: NA; J gene: TRBJ2-6; V gene: TRBV5-4; CDR3 protein: CASSLPKGGPNVLTF; CDR3 DNA: TGTGCCAGCAGCTTGCCTAAAGGGGGACCCAACGTCCTGACTTTC
D gene: TRBD2; clone size: NA; J gene: TRBJ2-2; V gene: TRBV29-1; CDR3 protein: CSVRTSSGELFF; CDR3 DNA: TGCAGCGTCCGGACTAGTTCCGGGGAGCTGTTTTTT
D gene: TRBD1; clone size: NA; J gene: TRBJ1-1; V gene: TRBV11-2; CDR3 protein: CASSPLDRGLNTEAFF; CDR3 DNA: TGTGCCAGCAGCCCCCTTGACAGGGGGCTGAACACTGAAGCTTTCTTT
D gene: TRBD1; clone size: NA; J gene: TRBJ2-7; V gene: TRBV2; CDR3 protein: CASTDDRGHGSEQYF; CDR3 DNA: TGTGCCAGCACCGATGACAGGGGGCATGGTTCCGAGCAGTACTTC
D gene: TRBD1; clone size: NA; J gene: TRBJ2-3; V gene: TRBV5-1; CDR3 protein: CASSPPGQILATDTQYF; CDR3 DNA: TGCGCCAGCAGCCCCCCGGGACAGATATTAGCGACAGATACGCAGTATTTT
D gene: TRBD1; clone size: NA; J gene: TRBJ2-5; V gene: TRBV4-1; CDR3 protein: CASSQGIGGGQGQETQYF; CDR3 DNA: TGCGCCAGCAGCCAAGGTATAGGCGGGGGACAGGGCCAAGAGACCCAGTACTTC
D gene: NA; clone size: NA; J gene: TRBJ1-1; V gene: TRBV5-4; CDR3 protein: CASSLEPGANTEAFF; CDR3 DNA: TGTGCCAGCAGCTTGGAGCCAGGGGCGAACACTGAAGCTTTCTTT
D gene: NA; clone size: NA; J gene: TRBJ1-2; V gene: TRBV19; CDR3 protein: CASRGGGAGYTF; CDR3 DNA: TGTGCCAGTAGAGGGGGGGGCGCGGGCTACACCTTC
D gene: TRBD1; clone size: NA; J gene: TRBJ2-4; V gene: TRBV14; CDR3 protein: CASSQGWTGGGIQYF; CDR3 DNA: TGTGCCAGCAGCCAAGGGTGGACAGGGGGCGGCATTCAGTACTTC
D gene: NA; clone size: few; J gene: TRBJ1-2; V gene: TRBV7-2; CDR3 protein: CASSLTPDSRYGYTF; CDR3 DNA: TGTGCCAGCAGCTTAACGCCCGACTCCCGCTATGGCTACACCTTC
D gene: TRBD1; clone size: NA; J gene: TRBJ2-7; V gene: TRBV28; CDR3 protein: CASSLTGGSYEQYF; CDR3 DNA: TGTGCCAGCAGTTTAACAGGGGGCTCCTACGAGCAGTACTTC
D gene: TRBD1; clone size: NA; J gene: TRBJ2-3; V gene: TRBV19; CDR3 protein: CASSTGQALSTDTQYF; CDR3 DNA: TGTGCCAGTAGCACGGGACAGGCTTTGAGCACAGATACGCAGTATTTT
D gene: NA; clone size: NA; J gene: TRBJ1-1; V gene: TRBV27; CDR3 protein: CASSFGQVNTEAFF; CDR3 DNA: TGTGCCAGCAGTTTTGGGCAAGTAAACACTGAAGCTTTCTTT
D gene: TRBD2; clone size: NA; J gene: TRBJ2-3; V gene: TRBV5-1; CDR3 protein: CASTSGGGTDTQYF; CDR3 DNA: TGCGCCAGCACTAGCGGGGGAGGCACAGATACGCAGTATTTT
D gene: NA; clone size: NA; J gene: TRBJ2-3; V gene: TRBV6-6; CDR3 protein: CASSFAGSTDTQYF; CDR3 DNA: TGTGCCAGCAGTTTCGCAGGTAGCACAGATACGCAGTATTTT
D gene: TRBD2; clone size: NA; J gene: TRBJ2-5; V gene: TRBV7-8; CDR3 protein: CASSLDVGGVTQYF; CDR3 DNA: TGTGCCAGCAGCTTAGATGTGGGGGGGGTGACCCAGTACTTC
D gene: NA; clone size: NA; J gene: TRBJ1-1; V gene: TRBV5-1; CDR3 protein: CASSGERGTEAFF; CDR3 DNA: TGCGCCAGCTCGGGGGAACGGGGCACTGAAGCTTTCTTT
D gene: NA; clone size: NA; J gene: TRBJ1-5; V gene: TRBV19; CDR3 protein: CASSIVRVGQPQHF; CDR3 DNA: TGTGCCAGTAGTATAGTGAGGGTTGGTCAGCCCCAGCATTTT